A single sample gave rise to the 26 T cell receptor beta chains below, sequenced in a study of OX40 agonist ivuxolimab in advanced cancers. Assay used: immunoSEQ multiplex PCR; TCRdb lists only in-frame clones, some missing. The sample includes 100,000 or so clones, 75% to 95% of them seen just once. This specimen was CD4+ or CD8+ T cells sorted from blood, taken in a trial of the OX40 agonist ivuxolimab. Receptor source: an adult with an advanced solid tumor such as melanoma, head and neck, liver or kidney cancer.

This clone occurred once. This chain joins TRBV6-5 and TRBJ1-5; D call uncertain. The germline V gene has CDR1 MNHEY and CDR2 SVGAGI. Trimming took 8 bases from V and 4 from J, leaving 12 bases between them. The CDR3 has 13 amino acids. The CDR3 loop is CASSRLENQPQHF. The CDR3 DNA reads TGTGCCAGCTCCCGACTAGAGAATCAGCCCCAGCATTTT.

The sample holds one count of this clone. This chain joins TRBV7-2 and TRBJ1-3, with 8 positions matching TRBD1. V shed 1 base and J 4 bases; nucleotides not matched to a gene: 6. Germline V gene sequence: CDR1 SGHTA, CDR2 FQGNSA. CDR3 length: 16 residues. CDR3 amino acids: CASSLVQGAIGNTIYF. DNA of the CDR3: TGTGCCAGCAGCTTAGTCCAGGGGGCTATAGGAAACACCATATATTTT.

The gene calls are TRBV18 and TRBJ2-5; 11 nucleotides match TRBD2. The length of the CDR3 is 16 residues. V shed 4 bases and J 3 bases; nucleotides not matched to a gene: 7. Germline CDR1 and CDR2: KGHSH and LQKENI. The CDR3: CASSHYPTSGKETQYF. The CDR3, as DNA: TGTGCCAGCTCACACTATCCGACTAGCGGGAAAGAGACCCAGTACTTC.

The chain couples TRBV28 to TRBJ1-4; D remains ambiguous. Per germline, CDR1 MDHEN and CDR2 SYDVKM. V was pared by 6 bases and J by 8 bases, with 4 bases between. CDR3 length: 10 residues. CDR3 amino acids: CASREEKLFF. The CDR3 DNA reads TGTGCCAGCAGGGAAGAAAAACTGTTTTTT.

The rearrangement uses TRBV4-1 and TRBJ2-2; weak D call: TRBD1 (5 bases). CDR1 and CDR2 (germline): MGHRA, YSYEKL. Trimming left V 1 base short and J 4 bases short, with 7 bases between. This CDR3 is 14 amino acids long. The CDR3 sequence is CASSQGQRTGELFF. CDR3 nucleotide sequence: TGCGCCAGCAGCCAAGGACAGCGCACCGGGGAGCTGTTTTTT.

The V and J genes are TRBV15 and TRBJ1-3; tentatively, D is TRBD1 (5 bases). The germline V and J ends were trimmed by 0 bases and 8 bases, with 11 bases remaining between them. The germline V gene encodes CDR1 LNHNV and CDR2 YYDKDF (reference sequence). The CDR3 is made up of 14 amino acids. CDR3 in amino acids: CATSRDGDSDTIYF. CDR3 bases: TGTGCCACCAGCAGAGATGGGGACTCCGACACCATATATTTT.

V and J are TRBV28 and TRBJ2-7; D uncertain. Germline V lookup: CDR1 MDHEN, CDR2 SYDVKM. The CDR3 spans 11 residues. Trimming shortened V by 2 bases and J by 6 bases, and 5 bases separated the two germline ends. CDR3 DNA sequence: TGTGCCAGCAGTTTAAGCCGCGAGCAGTACTTC. Translation gives CASSLSREQYF. The complete variable domain, with remaining parts taken from reference TRBV28 and TRBJ2-7, reads DVKVTQSSRYLVKRTGEKVFLECVQDMDHENMFWYRQDPGLGLRLIYFSYDVKMKEKGDIPEGYSVSREKKERFSLILESASTNQTSMYLCASSLSREQYFGPGTRLTVT.

This clone has a handful of counts. This chain links TRBV7-2 with TRBJ1-2, with 8 bases lining up with TRBD1. V was pared by 5 bases and J by 4 bases, with 6 bases of the junction left unmatched. The CDR3 spans 14 residues. CDR1 is SGHTA and CDR2 is FQGNSA in the germline V gene. This chain's CDR3 is CASSQGTGGYGYTF. CDR3 coding DNA: TGTGCCAGCAGCCAGGGGACAGGAGGCTATGGCTACACCTTC.

The V and J genes are TRBV10-3 and TRBJ2-7; D is unresolved. The CDR3 is made up of 13 amino acids. The germline V gene has CDR1 ENHRY and CDR2 SYGVKD. The germline V and J ends were trimmed by 0 bases and 5 bases, with 8 bases remaining between them. CDR3 bases: TGTGCCATCAGTGAGTCGGGGATGAACGAGCAGTACTTC. It is translated as CAISESGMNEQYF.

The gene calls are TRBV20-1 and TRBJ2-1, with D hard to call. The CDR3 length is 11 residues. Germline V lookup: CDR1 DFQATT, CDR2 SNEGSKA (reference sequence). V lost 7 bases and J lost 0, with 4 bases in between. CDR3 DNA: TGCAGTGGGCTCTCCTACAATGAGCAGTTCTTC. It specifies CSGLSYNEQFF.

The chain joins TRBV2 to TRBJ2-7; 8 bases line up with TRBD1. The CDR3 extends over 12 amino acids. Looked up from germline, CDR1 is SNHLY and CDR2 is FYNNEI. V lost 6 bases and J lost 5; bases outside the gene matches: 3. In DNA, the CDR3 is TGTGCCAGCAGCCGGGACAGGAACGAGCAGTACTTC. This translates into CASSRDRNEQYF.

The chain is built from TRBV18 and TRBJ2-7; 7 positions agree with TRBD2. Germline-derived CDR1 and CDR2 are KGHSH and LQKENI. The length of the CDR3 is 18 residues. V trimming: 3 bases; J trimming: 9 bases; junction bases outside the gene matches: 23. CDR3 sequence reads: CASSPYGGASGPPYSQYF. The CDR3 region has the DNA TGTGCCAGCTCACCCTACGGGGGAGCTAGCGGCCCGCCTTACTCGCAGTACTTC.

There are many counts of this clone. The genes are TRBV7-2 and TRBJ1-3; unclear D gene. The CDR3 length is 17 residues. V lost 5 bases and J lost 0, with 17 bases in between. Germline CDR1 is SGHTA and CDR2 is FQGNSA. CDR3 residues: CASSLRPEHSSGNTIYF. The CDR3 region has the DNA TGTGCCAGCAGCCTTCGTCCAGAGCATTCCTCTGGAAACACCATATATTTT.

In this sample, this clone turned up a few times. The chain employs TRBV2 and TRBJ1-5; the D is unclear. Trimming pared 4 bases from V and 2 bases from J, leaving 6 bases between. Germline V lookup: CDR1 SNHLY, CDR2 FYNNEI. This CDR3 has 13 amino acids. The CDR3 loop reads CASSGTGNQPQHF. DNA of the CDR3: TGTGCCAGCAGTGGTACGGGCAATCAGCCCCAGCATTTT.

The chain's CDR3 is CASSAAGGALSGNTIYF. CDR3 coding DNA: TGTGCCAGCAGCGCGGCTGGGGGGGCCCTCTCTGGAAACACCATATATTTT. J is TRBJ1-3 and V is TRBV5-4, with D perhaps matching TRBD1 (6 bases). V dropped 4 bases and J dropped 0 bases, with 17 bases sitting between them. This CDR3 is 17 amino acids long. Per germline, CDR1 SGHNT and CDR2 YYREEE (reference sequence).

The chain combines TRBV19 with TRBJ1-4; D is perhaps TRBD1 (6 bases). The CDR3 runs to 18 residues. V was clipped by 2 bases and J by 0 bases, with 16 bases between them. The V gene's germline CDR1 is LNHDA and CDR2 SQIVND (reference sequence). For the CDR3, the DNA is TGTGCCAGTAGTATACTAACAGGGACTACTGCAACTAATGAAAAACTGTTTTTT. Residues: CASSILTGTTATNEKLFF.

The rearrangement joins TRBV4-2 to TRBJ2-1; 10 bases align to TRBD2. The CDR3 spans 17 residues. V gave up 4 bases and J gave up 6 bases; unmatched junction bases: 12. Germline V CDR1 and CDR2: LGHNA, YNFKEQ. CDR3 DNA: TGTGCCAGCAGCCCTTTTCAAATATCTAGCGGGAGCAATGAGCAGTTCTTC. Amino acids: CASSPFQISSGSNEQFF.

This clone was recorded only once. This rearrangement joins TRBV7-2 to TRBJ1-1; D is ambiguous. This CDR3 is built from 11 residues. V lost 4 bases and J lost 13, with 13 bases in between. The germline CDR1 and CDR2 sequences are SGHTA and FQGNSA. CDR3: CASSSYEGGFF. Written as DNA, the CDR3 is TGTGCCAGCAGCTCATACGAGGGTGGTTTCTTT.

The chain joins TRBV18 to TRBJ1-1, with TRBD1 matching over 11 bases. The germline V gene has CDR1 KGHSH and CDR2 LQKENI. The CDR3 totals 14 residues. V lost 2 bases, J lost 4 bases, and 0 bases stayed unmatched. The CDR3 here is CASSPGTGGTEAFF. The CDR3 DNA reads TGTGCCAGCTCACCAGGGACAGGGGGCACTGAAGCTTTCTTT.

The chain joins TRBV11-3 to TRBJ2-5; a possible D gene is TRBD2 (5 bases). V lost 3 bases and J 5 bases, leaving 10 bases between the germline ends. Germline lookup yields CDR1 SGHNT and CDR2 YENEEA. The CDR3 has 13 amino acids. CDR3 sequence: CASSLRARETQYF. Written as DNA, the CDR3 is TGTGCCAGCAGCTTGAGGGCCAGGGAGACCCAGTACTTC.

To note about this clone: At the DNA level, this CDR3 is encoded by other sequences in the same sample as well. The chain is built from TRBV19 and TRBJ2-3, with 9 bases fitting TRBD2. The CDR3 spans 14 residues. The V gene's germline CDR1 is LNHDA and CDR2 SQIVND (reference sequence). The junction had 0 bases not matched to a gene; V was cut back by 4 bases and J by 1 base. This CDR3 reads CASSRLAGTDTQYF. CDR3 DNA sequence: TGTGCCAGTAGTAGACTAGCGGGCACAGATACGCAGTATTTT.

The rearrangement uses TRBV28 and TRBJ1-2; TRBD1 might be the D (5 bases). The germline CDR1 and CDR2 sequences are MDHEN and SYDVKM. The CDR3 covers 14 residues. With 5 bases removed from V and 5 bases from J, the gap between germline ends came to 15 bases. For the CDR3, the DNA is TGTGCCAGCAGTACGGGACTCCGAGTTTATGGCTACACCTTC. Its protein product is CASSTGLRVYGYTF.

The chain carries TRBV6-1 and TRBJ1-2; D call uncertain. CDR1 MNHNS and CDR2 SASEGT come from the germline V gene. This CDR3 contains 16 residues. V was shortened by 0 bases and J by 0 bases, with 11 bases between the two germline ends. CDR3 sequence: CASSEAGDPSNYGYTF. The CDR3 DNA follows: TGTGCCAGCAGTGAAGCGGGAGATCCTTCTAACTATGGCTACACCTTC.

This rearrangement joins TRBV21-1 to TRBJ2-1; the DNA was not used to check the table's D call, TRBD2. TRBV21-1 is a pseudogene segment. This CDR3 has 19 amino acids. The CDR3 spells CASSKEPTSGRASYNEQFF. CDR3 bases: TGTGCCAGCAGCAAAGAACCTACTAGCGGGAGAGCGTCCTACAATGAGCAGTTCTTC.

The V and J genes are TRBV7-9 and TRBJ2-3, with TRBD1 matching over 9 bases. V shed 7 bases and J 3 bases; nucleotides not matched to a gene: 11. Germline V CDR1 and CDR2: SEHNR, FQNEAQ (reference sequence). The CDR3 consists of 16 residues. The chain's CDR3 is CASKRTGQGQTDTQYF. DNA for the CDR3: TGTGCCAGCAAACGCACGGGACAGGGCCAAACAGATACGCAGTATTTT.

The chain joins TRBV6-5 to TRBJ1-6, with no clear D. Germline V gene sequence: CDR1 MNHEY, CDR2 SVGAGI. The CDR3 runs 13 residues. Trimming removed 5 bases at V and 10 bases at J, with 12 bases between. The CDR3 nucleotides read TGTGCCAGCAGTGGGGATTTTAGATCACCCCTCCACTTT. It codes for CASSGDFRSPLHF.